The entry that follows covers one T cell receptor beta chain sequence. What it binds is not known. Looked up from germline, CDR1 is MRHNA and CDR2 is SNTAGT. The CDR3 is 14 amino acids. With 6 bases removed from V and 2 bases from J, the gap between germline ends came to 13 bases. This sample is drawn from a study of T cells in Graves' hyperthyroidism and ophthalmopathy. Study-wide results and limits: Most thyroid clonotypes that were expanded above 0.001 also turned up in blood. Ophthalmopathy was told apart from stable hyperthyroidism by a 13 V-J model.

TCR beta CDR3 region amplification was performed from RNA transcripts. Initially, a first-round RT-PCR of the TCR CDR3 employed the HTBI primer set. TCRdb re-derived calls from the multiplex PCR reads in MiXCR, one entry per CDR3 protein. The sample carries about 560,000 distinct CDR3 sequences, 40% to 55% recorded once. Sequenced material: peripheral blood or thyroid tissue (not recorded which). This sequence was found in a young woman with Graves' hyperthyroidism. The chain joins TRBV6-4 to TRBJ1-1; tentatively, D is TRBD1 (5 bases). The CDR3 reads CASRTDYPNTEAFF. In DNA form, the CDR3 reads TGTGCCAGCAGGACAGATTACCCCAACACTGAAGCTTTCTTT.